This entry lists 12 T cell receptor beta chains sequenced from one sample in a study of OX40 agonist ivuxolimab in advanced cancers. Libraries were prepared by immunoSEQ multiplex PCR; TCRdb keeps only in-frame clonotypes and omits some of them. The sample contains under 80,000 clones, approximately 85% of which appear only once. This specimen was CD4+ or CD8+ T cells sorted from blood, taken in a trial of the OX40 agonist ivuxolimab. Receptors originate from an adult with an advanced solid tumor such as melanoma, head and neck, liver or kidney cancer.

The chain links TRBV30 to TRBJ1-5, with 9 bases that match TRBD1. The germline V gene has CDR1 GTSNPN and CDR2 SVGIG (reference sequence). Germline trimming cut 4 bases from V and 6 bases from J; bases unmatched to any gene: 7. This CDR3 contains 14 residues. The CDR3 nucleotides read TGTGCCTGGACCACAGGGGGCGCAAGTCAGCCCCAGCATTTT. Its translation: CAWTTGGASQPQHF.

As DNA, the CDR3 is TGTGCCAGCTCACCCCCCGCAGCCCAAGAGACCCAGTACTTC. Translation: CASSPPAAQETQYF. The chain uses TRBV18 and TRBJ2-5; D call uncertain. The V and J ends lost 3 bases and 1 base respectively, with 9 bases between them. The CDR3 is made up of 14 amino acids. The germline CDR1 and CDR2 sequences are KGHSH and LQKENI.

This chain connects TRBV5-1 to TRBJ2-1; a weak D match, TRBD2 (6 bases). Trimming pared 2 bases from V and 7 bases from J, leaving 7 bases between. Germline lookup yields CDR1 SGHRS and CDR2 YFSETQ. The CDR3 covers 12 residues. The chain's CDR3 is CASSFGGNEQFF. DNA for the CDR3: TGCGCCAGCAGCTTCGGAGGGAATGAGCAGTTCTTC.

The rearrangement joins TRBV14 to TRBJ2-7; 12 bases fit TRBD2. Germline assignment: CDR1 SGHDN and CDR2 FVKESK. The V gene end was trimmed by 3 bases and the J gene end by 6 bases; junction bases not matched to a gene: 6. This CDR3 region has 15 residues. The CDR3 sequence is CASSHRLAGVPEQYF. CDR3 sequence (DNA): TGTGCCAGCAGCCACAGACTAGCGGGAGTCCCCGAGCAGTACTTC.

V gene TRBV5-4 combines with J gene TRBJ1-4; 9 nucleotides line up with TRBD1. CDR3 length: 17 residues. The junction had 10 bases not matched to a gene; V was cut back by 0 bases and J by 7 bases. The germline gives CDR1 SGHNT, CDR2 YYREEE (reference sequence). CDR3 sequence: CASSLDRDRGGSEKLFF. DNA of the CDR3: TGTGCCAGCAGCTTGGATCGAGACAGGGGGGGGAGTGAAAAACTGTTTTTT. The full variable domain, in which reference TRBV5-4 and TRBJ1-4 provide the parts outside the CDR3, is ETGVTQSPTHLIKTRGQQVTLRCSSQSGHNTVSWYQQALGQGPQFIFQYYREEENGRGNFPPRFSGLQFPNYSSELNVNALELDDSALYLCASSLDRDRGGSEKLFFGSGTQLSVL.

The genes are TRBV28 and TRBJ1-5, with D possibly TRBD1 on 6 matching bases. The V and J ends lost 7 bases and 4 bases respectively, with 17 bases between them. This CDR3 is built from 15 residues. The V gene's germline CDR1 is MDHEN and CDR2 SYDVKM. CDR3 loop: CASTPGVGANQPQHF. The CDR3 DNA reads TGTGCCAGCACCCCGGGTGTGGGGGCGAATCAGCCCCAGCATTTT.

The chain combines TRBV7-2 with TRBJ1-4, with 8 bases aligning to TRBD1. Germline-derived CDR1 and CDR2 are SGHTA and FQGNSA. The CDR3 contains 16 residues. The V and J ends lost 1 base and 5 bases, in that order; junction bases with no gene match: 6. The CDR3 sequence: CASSLVGQGGNEKLFF. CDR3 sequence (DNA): TGTGCCAGCAGCTTAGTTGGACAGGGTGGAAATGAAAAACTGTTTTTT.

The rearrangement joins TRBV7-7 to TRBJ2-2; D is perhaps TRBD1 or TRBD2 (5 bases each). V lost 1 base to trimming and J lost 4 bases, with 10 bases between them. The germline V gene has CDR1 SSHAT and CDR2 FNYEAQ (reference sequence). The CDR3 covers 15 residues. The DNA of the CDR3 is TGTGCCAGCAGCTTAGGGGGGTCGGGCACCGGGGAGCTGTTTTTT. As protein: CASSLGGSGTGELFF.

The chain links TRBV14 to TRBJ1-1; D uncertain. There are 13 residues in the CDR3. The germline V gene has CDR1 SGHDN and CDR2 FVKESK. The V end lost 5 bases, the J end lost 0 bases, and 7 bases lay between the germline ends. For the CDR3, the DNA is TGTGCCAGCAGCAGGGAGATGAACACTGAAGCTTTCTTT. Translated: CASSREMNTEAFF. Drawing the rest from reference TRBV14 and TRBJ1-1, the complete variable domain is EAGVTQFPSHSVIEKGQTVTLRCDPISGHDNLYWYRRVMGKEIKFLLHFVKESKQDESGMPNNRFLAERTGGTYSTLKVQPAELEDSGVYFCASSREMNTEAFFGQGTRLTVV.

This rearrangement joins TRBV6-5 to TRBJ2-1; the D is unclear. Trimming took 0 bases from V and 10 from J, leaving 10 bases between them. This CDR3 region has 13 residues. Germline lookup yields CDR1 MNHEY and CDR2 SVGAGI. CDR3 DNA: TGTGCCAGCAGTTACTCGACCTGGGGAGAGCAGTTCTTC. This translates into CASSYSTWGEQFF.

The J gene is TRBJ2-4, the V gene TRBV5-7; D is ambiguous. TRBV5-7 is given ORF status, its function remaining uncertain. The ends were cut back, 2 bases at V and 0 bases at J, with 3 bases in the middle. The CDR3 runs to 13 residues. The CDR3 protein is CASSFLAKNIQYF. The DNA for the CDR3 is TGTGCCAGCAGCTTTCTAGCCAAAAACATTCAGTACTTC.

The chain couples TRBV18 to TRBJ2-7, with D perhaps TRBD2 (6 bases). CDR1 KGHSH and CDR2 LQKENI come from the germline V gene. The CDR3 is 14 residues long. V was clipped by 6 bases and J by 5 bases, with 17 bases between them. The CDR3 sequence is CASSPGLSSDEQYF. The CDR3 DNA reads TGTGCCAGCTCCCCGGGACTTTCCTCGGACGAGCAGTACTTC.